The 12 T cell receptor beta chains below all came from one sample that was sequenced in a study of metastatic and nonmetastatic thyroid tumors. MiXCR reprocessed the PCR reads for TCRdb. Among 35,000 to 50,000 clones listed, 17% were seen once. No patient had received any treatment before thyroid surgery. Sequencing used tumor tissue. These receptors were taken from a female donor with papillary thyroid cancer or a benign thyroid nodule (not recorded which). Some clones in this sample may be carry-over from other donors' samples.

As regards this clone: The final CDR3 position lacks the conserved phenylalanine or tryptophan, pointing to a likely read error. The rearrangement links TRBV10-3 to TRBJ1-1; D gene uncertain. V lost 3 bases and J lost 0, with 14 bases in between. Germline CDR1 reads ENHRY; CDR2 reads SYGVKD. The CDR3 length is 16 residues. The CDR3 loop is CAISESWSDMNTEAFL. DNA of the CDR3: TGTGCCATCAGTGAAAGTTGGTCAGATATGAACACTGAAGCTTTCCTT.

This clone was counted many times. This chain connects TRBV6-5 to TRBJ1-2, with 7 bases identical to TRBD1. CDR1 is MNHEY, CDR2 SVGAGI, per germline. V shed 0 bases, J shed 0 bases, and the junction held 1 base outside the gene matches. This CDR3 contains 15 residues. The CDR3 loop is CASSYSGTANYGYTF. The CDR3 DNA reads TGTGCCAGCAGTTACTCCGGGACAGCTAACTATGGCTACACCTTC.

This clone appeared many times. CDR3 nucleotides: TGTGCCAGCAGCTTACTGAGTGGGTTGAACACTGAAGCTTTCTTT. Translated, it gives CASSLLSGLNTEAFF. The chain combines TRBV7-9 with TRBJ1-1; D gene unclear. The CDR3 runs to 15 residues. CDR1 and CDR2 from the germline V gene are SEHNR and FQNEAQ (reference sequence). V was trimmed by 2 bases and J by 0 bases, leaving 10 bases between them. Full variable domain (outside the CDR3, taken from reference TRBV7-9 and TRBJ1-1): DTGVSQNPRHKITKRGQNVTFRCDPISEHNRLYWYRQTLGQGPEFLTYFQNEAQLEKSRLLSDRFSAERPKGSFSTLEIQRTEQGDSAMYLCASSLLSGLNTEAFFGQGTRLTVV.

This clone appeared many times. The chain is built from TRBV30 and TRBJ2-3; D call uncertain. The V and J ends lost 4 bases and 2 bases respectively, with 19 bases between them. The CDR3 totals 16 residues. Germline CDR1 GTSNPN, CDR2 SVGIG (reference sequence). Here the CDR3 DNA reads TGTGCCTGGAACGTTGGTTGGAAAGCGTACACAGATACGCAGTATTTT. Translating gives CAWNVGWKAYTDTQYF.

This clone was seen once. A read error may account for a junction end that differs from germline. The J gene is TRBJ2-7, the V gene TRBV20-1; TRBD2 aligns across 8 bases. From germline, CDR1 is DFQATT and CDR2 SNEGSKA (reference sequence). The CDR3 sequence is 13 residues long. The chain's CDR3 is CSASVSGNYDQYF. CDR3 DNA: TGCAGTGCTAGTGTTAGCGGGAACTACGATCAGTACTTC.

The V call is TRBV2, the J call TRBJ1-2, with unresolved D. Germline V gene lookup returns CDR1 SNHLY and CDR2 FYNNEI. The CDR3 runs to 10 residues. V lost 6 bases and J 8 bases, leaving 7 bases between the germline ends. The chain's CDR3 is CASRVEGYTF. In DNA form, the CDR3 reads TGTGCCAGCAGGGTAGAGGGCTACACCTTC.

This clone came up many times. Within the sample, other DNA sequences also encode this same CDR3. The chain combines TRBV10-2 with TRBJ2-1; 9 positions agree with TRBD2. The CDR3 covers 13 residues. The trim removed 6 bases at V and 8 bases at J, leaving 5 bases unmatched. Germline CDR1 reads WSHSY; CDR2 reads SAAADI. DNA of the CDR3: TGCGCCAGCAGAATAGCGGGAGCCGATGAGCAGTTCTTC. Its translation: CASRIAGADEQFF.

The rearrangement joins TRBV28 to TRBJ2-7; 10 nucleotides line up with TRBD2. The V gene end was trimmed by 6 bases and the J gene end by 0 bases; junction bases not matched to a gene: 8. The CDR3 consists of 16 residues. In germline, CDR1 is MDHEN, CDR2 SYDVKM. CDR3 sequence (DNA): TGTGCCAGCAGCTCATCGGCTAGCGGGAGCTCCTACGAGCAGTACTTC. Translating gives CASSSSASGSSYEQYF. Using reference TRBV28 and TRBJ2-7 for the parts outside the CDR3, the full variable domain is DVKVTQSSRYLVKRTGEKVFLECVQDMDHENMFWYRQDPGLGLRLIYFSYDVKMKEKGDIPEGYSVSREKKERFSLILESASTNQTSMYLCASSSSASGSSYEQYFGPGTRLTVT.

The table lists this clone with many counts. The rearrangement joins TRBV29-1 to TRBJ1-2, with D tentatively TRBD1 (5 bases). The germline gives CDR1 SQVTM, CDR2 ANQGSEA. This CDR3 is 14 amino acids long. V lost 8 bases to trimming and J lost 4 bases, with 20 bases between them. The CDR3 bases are TGCAGCTCCTTGGCCGGGGGTTCGGGCTATGGCTACACCTTC. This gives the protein CSSLAGGSGYGYTF.

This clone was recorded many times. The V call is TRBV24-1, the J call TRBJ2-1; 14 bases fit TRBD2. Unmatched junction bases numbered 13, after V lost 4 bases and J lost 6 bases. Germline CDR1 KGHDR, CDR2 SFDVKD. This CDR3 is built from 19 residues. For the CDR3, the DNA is TGTGCCACCAGTGACCAGGGACTAGCGGGAGTACGAGGAGGCAATGAGCAGTTCTTC. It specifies CATSDQGLAGVRGGNEQFF.

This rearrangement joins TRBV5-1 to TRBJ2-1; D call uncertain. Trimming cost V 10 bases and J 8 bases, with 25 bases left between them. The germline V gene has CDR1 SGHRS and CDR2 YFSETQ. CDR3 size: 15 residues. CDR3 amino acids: CACILARPGTDEQFF. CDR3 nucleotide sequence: TGCGCCTGCATCTTGGCCAGGCCAGGTACCGATGAGCAGTTCTTC.

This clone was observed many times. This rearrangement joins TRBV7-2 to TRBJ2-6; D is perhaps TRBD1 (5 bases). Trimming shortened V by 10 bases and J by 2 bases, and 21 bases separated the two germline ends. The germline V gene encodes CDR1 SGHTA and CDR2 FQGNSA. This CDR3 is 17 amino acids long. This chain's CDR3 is CAKEPMTAHTGANVLTF. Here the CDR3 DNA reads TGTGCCAAAGAACCCATGACAGCCCACACTGGGGCCAACGTCCTGACTTTC.